This T cell receptor (beta chain) was obtained from a study of post-analysis software for immune sequencing data. Researchers reported that TCR beta cDNA libraries carried unique molecular identifiers. Input amounts of about 0.85 to 10 million T cells were used. These gave approximately 500,000 cDNA molecules, so each molecule approximated one T cell. Each CDR3 protein is one row after TCRdb ran MiXCR on the PCR reads. This table has around 700,000 distinct CDR3 sequences, 59% appearing once. Study results and limitations: Those with multiple sclerosis, the patient group, showed significantly lower normalized Chao1 diversity than controls. A handful of TRBV segments occurring more often in patients than controls included TRBV5-6, TRBV5-1 and TRBV20-1.

The CDR3 contains 14 residues. From germline, CDR1 is SQVTM and CDR2 ANQGSEA. The germline V and J ends were trimmed by 3 bases and 0 bases, with 11 bases remaining between them. A note on this clonotype: Its antigen remains unknown.

The chain couples TRBV29-1 to TRBJ1-1; D may be TRBD1 (5 bases). The receptor was isolated from a girl aged 2 to 10 with multiple sclerosis. The sequencing sample was made of blood. Written as DNA, the CDR3 is TGCAGCGTTGATTCCGCGGACATGAACACTGAAGCTTTCTTT. This gives the protein CSVDSADMNTEAFF.